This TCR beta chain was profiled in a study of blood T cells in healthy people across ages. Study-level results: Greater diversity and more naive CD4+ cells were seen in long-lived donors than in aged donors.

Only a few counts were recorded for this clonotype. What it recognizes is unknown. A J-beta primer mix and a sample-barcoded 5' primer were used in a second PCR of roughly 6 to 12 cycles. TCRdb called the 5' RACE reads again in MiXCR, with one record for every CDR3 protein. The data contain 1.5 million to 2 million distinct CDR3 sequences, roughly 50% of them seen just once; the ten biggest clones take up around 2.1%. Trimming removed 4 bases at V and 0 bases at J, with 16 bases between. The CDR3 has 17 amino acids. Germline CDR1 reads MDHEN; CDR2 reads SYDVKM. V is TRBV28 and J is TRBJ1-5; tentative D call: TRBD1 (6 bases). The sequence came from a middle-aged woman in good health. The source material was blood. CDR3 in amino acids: CASSSLTGFFSNQPQHF. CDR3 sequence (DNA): TGTGCCAGCAGTTCCCTGACAGGTTTTTTTAGCAATCAGCCCCAGCATTTT.